The 7 T cell receptor beta chains presented below share a single source sample, sequenced in a study of response to subunit inactivated influenza vaccine. TCRdb analysed the RT-PCR reads with MiXCR anew, one entry per CDR3 protein. The table shows around 170,000 distinct CDR3 sequences, with 9.5% to 12% occurring only once. The sample in question was CD8+ T cells sorted from PBMCs, obtained approximately 25 months after vaccination. The receptors here all came from a man between 50 and 69 years old who received an inactivated influenza vaccine.

This clonotype has just a few counts. The chain couples TRBV29-1 to TRBJ2-7; 8 positions agree with TRBD2. The CDR3 runs 13 residues. Germline V lookup: CDR1 SQVTM, CDR2 ANQGSEA. With 4 bases clipped from V and 7 bases from J, the junction kept 9 bases outside the gene matches. Written as DNA, the CDR3 is TGCAGCGTTGGGTCCGGGACTAGTGGTGAGCAGTACTTC. Translating gives CSVGSGTSGEQYF.

The rearrangement links TRBV20-1 to TRBJ2-4; no clear D. The CDR3 has 14 residues. V dropped 0 bases and J dropped 9 bases, with 15 bases sitting between them. From germline, CDR1 is DFQATT and CDR2 SNEGSKA (reference sequence). Here the CDR3 reads CSARDISGRSIQYF. Here the CDR3 DNA reads TGCAGTGCTAGAGATATCTCGGGTAGAAGCATTCAGTACTTC.

The chain joins TRBV7-3 to TRBJ2-7; 9 bases match TRBD2. Germline CDR1 is SGHTA and CDR2 is FQGTGA. The CDR3 is made up of 16 amino acids. V shed 6 bases, J shed 2 bases, and the junction held 11 bases outside the gene matches. CDR3 protein: CASSQSGTSFPYEQYF. The CDR3 bases are TGTGCCAGCAGTCAAAGCGGGACTAGCTTCCCCTACGAGCAGTACTTC. Together with reference TRBV7-3 and TRBJ2-7, the CDR3 gives the full variable domain: GAGVSQTPSNKVTEKGKYVELRCDPISGHTALYWYRQSLGQGPEFLIYFQGTGAADDSGLPNDRFFAVRPEGSVSTLKIQRTERGDSAVYLCASSQSGTSFPYEQYFGPGTRLTVT.

This clonotype has ten or more counts. The chain joins TRBV9 to TRBJ2-1, with D perhaps matching TRBD2 (7 bases). The CDR3 contains 17 residues. The V end lost 3 bases, the J end lost 7 bases, and 23 bases lay between the germline ends. In germline, CDR1 is SGDLS, CDR2 YYNGEE. Written as DNA, the CDR3 is TGTGCCAGCAGCGCCGCCTTCTGGGAGGGGGAGGTTAATGAGCAGTTCTTC. Amino acid sequence: CASSAAFWEGEVNEQFF.

This clonotype was seen at least ten times. This rearrangement joins TRBV9 to TRBJ2-1; 7 bases agree with TRBD2. V was pared by 3 bases and J by 7 bases, with 13 bases of the junction left unmatched. Germline V CDR1 and CDR2: SGDLS, YYNGEE. The CDR3 totals 16 residues. In DNA form, the CDR3 reads TGTGCCAGCAGCGCGGCTAGCGGACTAATCGGGAATGAGCAGTTCTTC. Its protein is CASSAASGLIGNEQFF. Together with reference TRBV9 and TRBJ2-1, the CDR3 gives the full variable domain: DSGVTQTPKHLITATGQRVTLRCSPRSGDLSVYWYQQSLDQGLQFLIQYYNGEERAKGNILERFSAQQFPDLHSELNLSSLELGDSALYFCASSAASGLIGNEQFFGPGTRLTVL.

In its sample, this clonotype was seen many times. The gene calls are TRBV6-5 and TRBJ2-3, with D possibly being TRBD2 (5 bases). Germline CDR1 MNHEY, CDR2 SVGAGI. CDR3 length: 14 residues. Trimming stripped 4 bases from V and 4 bases from J, with 12 bases between. The chain's CDR3 is CASSSGIGADTQYF. CDR3 nucleotides: TGTGCCAGCAGTTCCGGGATCGGCGCAGATACGCAGTATTTT.

The sample holds a few counts of this clonotype. This chain uses TRBV12-3 or TRBV12-4 with TRBJ2-3, with TRBD2 matching over 8 bases. V lost 9 bases and J lost 1; bases outside the gene matches: 9. The CDR3 length is 15 residues. The CDR3, as DNA: TGTGCCAGTTTCAACGGGAGGGTAGGCACAGATACGCAGTATTTT. This codes for CASFNGRVGTDTQYF.